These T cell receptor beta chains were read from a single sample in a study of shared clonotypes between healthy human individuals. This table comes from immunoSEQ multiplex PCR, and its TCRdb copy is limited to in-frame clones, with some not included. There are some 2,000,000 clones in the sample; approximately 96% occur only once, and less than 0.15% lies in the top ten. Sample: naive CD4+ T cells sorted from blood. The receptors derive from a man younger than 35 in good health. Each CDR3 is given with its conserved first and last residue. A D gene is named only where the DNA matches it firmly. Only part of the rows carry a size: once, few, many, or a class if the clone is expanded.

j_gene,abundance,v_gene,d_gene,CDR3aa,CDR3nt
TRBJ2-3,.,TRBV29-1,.,CSVEQGIADTQYF,TGCAGCGTTGAGCAGGGGATTGCAGATACGCAGTATTTT
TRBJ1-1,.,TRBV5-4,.,CASSVAGLPSAFF,TGTGCCAGCAGCGTAGCCGGGCTGCCGTCAGCTTTCTTT
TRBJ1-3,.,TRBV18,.,CASSPGGSSGNTIYF,TGTGCCAGCTCGCCTGGAGGATCCTCTGGAAACACCATATATTTT
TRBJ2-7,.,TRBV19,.,CASGQGYEQYF,TGTGCCAGTGGGCAGGGGTACGAGCAGTACTTC
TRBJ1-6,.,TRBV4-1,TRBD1,CASSSSDRDHNSPLHF,TGCGCCAGCAGCTCCAGTGACAGGGATCATAATTCACCCCTCCACTTT
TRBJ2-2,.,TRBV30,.,CAWSVRAMHTGELFF,TGTGCCTGGAGTGTTAGAGCCATGCACACCGGGGAGCTGTTTTTT
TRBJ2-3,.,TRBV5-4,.,CASSSVVNQGKDTQYF,TGTGCCAGCAGCTCCGTAGTCAATCAGGGCAAAGATACGCAGTATTTT
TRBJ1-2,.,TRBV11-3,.,CASSSFWYGYTF,TGTGCCAGCAGCTCATTCTGGTATGGCTACACCTTC
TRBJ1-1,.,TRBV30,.,CAWTRPGQLFGFNTEAFF,TGTGCCTGGACCCGACCGGGACAACTTTTTGGGTTTAACACTGAAGCTTTCTTT
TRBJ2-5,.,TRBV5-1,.,CASSWGAQETQYF,TGCGCCAGCAGCTGGGGGGCCCAAGAGACCCAGTACTTC
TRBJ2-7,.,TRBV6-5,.,CASSYEARVNEQYF,TGTGCCAGCAGTTACGAGGCCAGGGTGAACGAGCAGTACTTC
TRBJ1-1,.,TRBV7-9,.,CASEVSDQRTEAFF,TGTGCCAGCGAGGTTTCCGACCAGCGCACTGAAGCTTTCTTT
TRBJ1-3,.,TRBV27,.,CASKPGVSGNTIYF,TGTGCCAGCAAGCCCGGGGTCTCTGGAAACACCATATATTTT
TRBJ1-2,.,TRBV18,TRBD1,CASSPGQEYGYTF,TGTGCCAGCTCACCGGGACAGGAGTATGGCTACACCTTC
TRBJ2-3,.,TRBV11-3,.,CASSLGLQGADTQYF,TGTGCCAGCAGCTTAGGGTTACAGGGAGCGGATACGCAGTATTTT
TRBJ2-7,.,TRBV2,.,CASSGGPLWEQYF,TGTGCCAGCAGTGGCGGACCCCTTTGGGAGCAGTACTTC
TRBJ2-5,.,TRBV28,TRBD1,CASSFRQGVTETQYF,TGTGCCAGCAGTTTCCGGCAGGGGGTAACAGAGACCCAGTACTTC
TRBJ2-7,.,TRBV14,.,CASSRSGTLLSYEQYF,TGTGCCAGCAGTCGATCCGGGACACTTCTCTCCTACGAGCAGTACTTC
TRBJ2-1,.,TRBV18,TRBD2,CASSSGLAVYNEQFF,TGTGCCAGCTCATCGGGACTAGCGGTATACAATGAGCAGTTCTTC
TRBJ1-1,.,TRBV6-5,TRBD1,CASSSPGTGQNTEAFF,TGTGCCAGCAGTTCCCCCGGGACAGGACAGAACACTGAAGCTTTCTTT
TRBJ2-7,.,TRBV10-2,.,CASKQGSYEQYF,TGCGCCAGCAAGCAGGGCTCCTACGAGCAGTACTTC
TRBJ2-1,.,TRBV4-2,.,CASSIGAGLEQFF,TGTGCCAGCAGCATCGGGGCGGGCCTTGAGCAGTTCTTC
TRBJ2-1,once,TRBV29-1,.,CSASAGVPLNEQFF,TGCAGCGCTTCGGCCGGGGTCCCTTTAAATGAGCAGTTCTTC
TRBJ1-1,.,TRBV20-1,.,CSAREGAEAFF,TGCAGTGCTCGGGAGGGCGCTGAAGCTTTCTTT
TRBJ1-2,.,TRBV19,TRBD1,CASSMGQLTYGYTF,TGTGCCAGTAGTATGGGACAGCTGACCTATGGCTACACCTTC
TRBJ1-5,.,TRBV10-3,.,CAISGDEPQHF,TGTGCCATCAGTGGGGACGAGCCCCAGCATTTT
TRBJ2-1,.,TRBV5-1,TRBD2,CASSAGLAVPSYNEQFF,TGCGCCAGCAGCGCCGGACTAGCGGTACCCTCCTACAATGAGCAGTTCTTC
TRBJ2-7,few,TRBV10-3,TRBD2,CATFPSGSLFYEQYF,TGTGCCACATTTCCTAGCGGGAGTCTATTCTACGAGCAGTACTTC
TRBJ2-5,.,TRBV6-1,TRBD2,CASSEQLTGGQETQYF,TGTGCCAGCAGTGAACAGTTAACGGGGGGGCAAGAGACCCAGTACTTC